A single sample gave rise to the 10 T cell receptor beta chains below, sequenced in a study of high-grade serous ovarian cancer treatment subgroups. The repertoire was sequenced with immunoSEQ multiplex PCR; TCRdb's copy has only in-frame clones and lacks some. The table has 2,500 to 3,500 clones, about four fifths seen once. Tumor samples were taken before definitive surgery or chemotherapy. Source material: tumor tissue. These receptor sequences come from a human donor with high-grade serous ovarian cancer.

The rearrangement uses TRBV27 and TRBJ1-1; the match to TRBD1 covers 7 bases. The CDR3 consists of 14 residues. Trimming at V came to 5 bases and at J to 2 bases, leaving 5 bases not matched to a gene. Germline assignment: CDR1 MNHEY and CDR2 SMNVEV (reference sequence). CDR3 in DNA: TGTGCCAGCAGTCCAGGGACAGCCAACACTGAAGCTTTCTTT. It yields the protein CASSPGTANTEAFF.

The CDR3 DNA reads as TGTGCCAGTAGTATTGGGGGCTCCTACGAGCAGTACTTC. It encodes CASSIGGSYEQYF. This sequence joins TRBV19 and TRBJ2-7; D might be TRBD1 or TRBD2, each matching 5 bases. The germline V and J ends were trimmed by 3 bases and 0 bases, with 6 bases remaining between them. This CDR3 comprises 13 residues. Germline loops: CDR1 LNHDA, CDR2 SQIVND (reference sequence). The full variable domain, with the rest looked up from reference TRBV19 and TRBJ2-7, is DGGITQSPKYLFRKEGQNVTLSCEQNLNHDAMYWYRQDPGQGLRLIYYSQIVNDFQKGDIAEGYSVSREKKESFPLTVTSAQKNPTAFYLCASSIGGSYEQYFGPGTRLTVT.

The rearrangement links TRBV9 to TRBJ2-3, with 9 nucleotides matching TRBD1. This CDR3 spans 12 amino acids. Germline CDR1 reads SGDLS; CDR2 reads YYNGEE. V lost 4 bases, J lost 9 bases, and 3 bases stayed unmatched. The CDR3 loop is CASSSDRGTQYF. DNA of the CDR3: TGTGCCAGCAGCTCGGACAGGGGCACGCAGTATTTT.

The V and J genes are TRBV5-6 and TRBJ1-2; possibly TRBD1 for D (5 bases). CDR3 size: 15 residues. V lost 0 bases and J lost 8, with 17 bases in between. Looked up from germline, CDR1 is SGHDT and CDR2 is YYEEEE. CDR3 DNA sequence: TGTGCCAGCAGCTTGGCCCCAGGGATCGAGTACGGCTACACCTTC. Its translation is CASSLAPGIEYGYTF.

This clone was seen just once. The V and J genes are TRBV7-9 and TRBJ1-1; 7 bases map to TRBD1. Trimming removed 5 bases from V and 0 bases from J; junction bases left unmatched: 12. Germline CDR1 reads SEHNR; CDR2 reads FQNEAQ (reference sequence). This CDR3 comprises 17 residues. CDR3 DNA: TGTGCCAGCAGCCCCCGGACGTCACAGGGGTTGAACACTGAAGCTTTCTTT. It specifies CASSPRTSQGLNTEAFF. The complete variable domain, with remaining parts taken from reference TRBV7-9 and TRBJ1-1, reads DTGVSQNPRHKITKRGQNVTFRCDPISEHNRLYWYRQTLGQGPEFLTYFQNEAQLEKSRLLSDRFSAERPKGSFSTLEIQRTEQGDSAMYLCASSPRTSQGLNTEAFFGQGTRLTVV.

The chain has TRBV13 and TRBJ2-3; D may match TRBD1 or TRBD2 (6 bases each). V was pared by 5 bases and J by 8 bases, with 29 bases between. The length of the CDR3 is 18 residues. Per germline, CDR1 PRHDT and CDR2 FYEKMQ (reference sequence). CDR3 bases: TGTGCCAGCAGCCTCCGCGGGGCAGGGGCGCTCCAGGCGCGTACGCAGTATTTT. Translation: CASSLRGAGALQARTQYF.

The V gene is TRBV9, the J gene TRBJ2-1; D is unresolved. V shed 3 bases and J shed 9 bases, with 10 bases lying between them. The CDR3 consists of 12 residues. Looked up from germline, CDR1 is SGDLS and CDR2 is YYNGEE. The CDR3 is CASSALSSEQFF. The CDR3 DNA reads as TGTGCCAGCAGCGCCCTCAGTAGTGAGCAGTTCTTC.

About this clone: A junction end diverges from the germline sequence, so it may reflect a read error. The gene calls are TRBV5-1 and TRBJ1-1; D gene unclear. The CDR3 has 15 amino acids. CDR1 and CDR2 (germline): SGHRS, YFSETQ. CDR3 nucleotides: TGCGCCAGCAGCCCTCAGACGGCTTTGAACACTGAAGCTTCCTTT. Protein sequence: CASSPQTALNTEASF.

This chain connects TRBV7-2 to TRBJ2-1; TRBD2 aligns across 9 bases. CDR1 is SGHTA and CDR2 is FQGNSA in the germline V gene. Trimming at V came to 2 bases and at J to 6 bases, leaving 5 bases not matched to a gene. This CDR3 spans 15 amino acids. The CDR3 nucleotides read TGTGCCAGCAGCTTAACTAGCGGGCCCCTCAATGAGCAGTTCTTC. Its translation: CASSLTSGPLNEQFF.

This clone was seen only once. CDR3: CAWTGGWGNEQFF. For the CDR3, the DNA is TGTGCCTGGACCGGAGGTTGGGGGAATGAGCAGTTCTTC. The chain recombines TRBV30 with TRBJ2-1, with D possibly called TRBD1 or TRBD2 (5 bases each). Germline V gene sequence: CDR1 GTSNPN, CDR2 SVGIG (reference sequence). CDR3 length: 13 amino acids. V was shortened by 4 bases and J by 7 bases, with 14 bases between the two germline ends.